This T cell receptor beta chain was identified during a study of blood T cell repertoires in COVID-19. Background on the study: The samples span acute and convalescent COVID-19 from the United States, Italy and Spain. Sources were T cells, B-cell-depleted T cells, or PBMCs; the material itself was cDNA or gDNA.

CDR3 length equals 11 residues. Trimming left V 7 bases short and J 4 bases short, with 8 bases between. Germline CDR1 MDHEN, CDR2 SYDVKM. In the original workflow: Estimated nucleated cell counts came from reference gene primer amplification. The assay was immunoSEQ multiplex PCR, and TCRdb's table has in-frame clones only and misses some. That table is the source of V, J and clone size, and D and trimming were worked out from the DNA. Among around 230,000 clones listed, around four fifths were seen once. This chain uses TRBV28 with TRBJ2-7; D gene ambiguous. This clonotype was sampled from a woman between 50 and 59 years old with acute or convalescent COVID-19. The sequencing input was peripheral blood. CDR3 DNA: TGTGCCAGCAATAACAATTACGAGCAGTACTTC. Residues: CASNNNYEQYF. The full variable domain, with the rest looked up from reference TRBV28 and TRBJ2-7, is DVKVTQSSRYLVKRTGEKVFLECVQDMDHENMFWYRQDPGLGLRLIYFSYDVKMKEKGDIPEGYSVSREKKERFSLILESASTNQTSMYLCASNNNYEQYFGPGTRLTVT.